The present T cell receptor beta chain was sequenced within a study of blood T cell repertoires in COVID-19. As for the study in general: Material from acute and convalescent COVID-19 was sourced from the United States, Italy and Spain.

Source study methods: From reference gene primer amplification, estimates of nucleated cell counts were derived. Repertoires were generated with immunoSEQ multiplex PCR, while TCRdb's copy carries only in-frame clones and drops some. Clonal size and the V and J genes are those of that table, whereas D and trimming came from the DNA. The sample lists 250,000 or so clones, 86% occurring once. V was cut by 6 bases and J by 6 bases, with 11 bases left in between. Germline CDR1 is MRHNA and CDR2 is SNTAGT. This CDR3 spans 13 amino acids. The clonotype was recovered from an elderly man with acute or convalescent COVID-19. Sequenced material: peripheral blood. The chain combines TRBV6-4 with TRBJ2-2; a possible D gene is TRBD2 (6 bases). CDR3 DNA: TGTGCCAGCAGGTCGAGGGAGGCCGGGGAGCTGTTTTTT. This translates into CASRSREAGELFF.